Given below is one TCR beta chain in context. Its target is unknown. It was CD45RO-negative cells, positively selected for CCR7, that made up naive CD8 cells, with terminally differentiated effector memory CD45RA+ cells excluded. This CDR3 region has 15 residues. Looked up from germline, CDR1 is SGHRS and CDR2 is YFSETQ. After removal of 2 bases from V and 4 bases from J, the junction contained 4 bases not matched to a gene. For every subset, genomic DNA was evenly distributed across several immunoSEQ plates. Produced via immunoSEQ multiplex PCR; TCRdb's table is partial and in-frame only. The table has about 700,000 clones, roughly 94% seen once; the top ten hold more than 20%. The record originates from a study of shared clonotypes between healthy human individuals. Findings and limits, study-wide: The study found lower generation probabilities in non-shared clonotypes than in those shared by all four donors.

Sequenced sample: naive CD8+ T cells sorted from blood. The rearrangement joins TRBV5-1 to TRBJ2-2; 8 bases fit TRBD2. This clonotype was obtained from a man aged 25 to 40 in good health. CDR3 loop: CASSLLADSTGELFF. CDR3 nucleotide sequence: TGCGCCAGCAGCTTACTAGCGGATTCCACCGGGGAGCTGTTTTTT.